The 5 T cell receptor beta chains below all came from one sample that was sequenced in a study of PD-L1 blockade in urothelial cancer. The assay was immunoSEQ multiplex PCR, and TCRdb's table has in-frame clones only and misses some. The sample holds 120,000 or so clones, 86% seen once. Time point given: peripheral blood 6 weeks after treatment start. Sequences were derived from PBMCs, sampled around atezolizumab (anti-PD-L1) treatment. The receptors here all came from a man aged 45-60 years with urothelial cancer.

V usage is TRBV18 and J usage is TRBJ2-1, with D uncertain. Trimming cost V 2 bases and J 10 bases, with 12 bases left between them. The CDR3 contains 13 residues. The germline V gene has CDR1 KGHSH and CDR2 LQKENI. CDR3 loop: CASSPDPSREQFF. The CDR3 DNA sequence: TGTGCCAGCTCACCAGATCCCTCTCGGGAGCAGTTCTTC.

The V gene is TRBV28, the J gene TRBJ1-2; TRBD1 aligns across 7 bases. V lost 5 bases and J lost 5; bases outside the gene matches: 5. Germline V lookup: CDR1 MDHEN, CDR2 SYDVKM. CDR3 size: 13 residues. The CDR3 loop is CASSPTQGYGYTF. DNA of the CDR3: TGTGCCAGCAGTCCGACACAGGGGTATGGCTACACCTTC.

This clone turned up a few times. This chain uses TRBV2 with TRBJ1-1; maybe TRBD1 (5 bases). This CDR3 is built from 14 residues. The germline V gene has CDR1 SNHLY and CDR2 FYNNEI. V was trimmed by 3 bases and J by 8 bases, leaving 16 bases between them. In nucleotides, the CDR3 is TGTGCCAGCAGTGAGGCTACAGGCGTAGGGGAAGCTTTCTTT. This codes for CASSEATGVGEAFF. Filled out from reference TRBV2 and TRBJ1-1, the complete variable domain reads EPEVTQTPSHQVTQMGQEVILRCVPISNHLYFYWYRQILGQKVEFLVSFYNNEISEKSEIFDDQFSVERPDGSNFTLKIRSTKLEDSAMYFCASSEATGVGEAFFGQGTRLTVV.

The CDR3 here is CASSSGSEQYF. CDR3 DNA sequence: TGTGCCAGCAGCTCCGGTAGCGAGCAGTACTTC. The chain combines TRBV7-9 with TRBJ2-7, with D hard to call. In germline, CDR1 is SEHNR, CDR2 FQNEAQ (reference sequence). The V end was cut by 4 bases, the J end by 6 bases, with 7 bases between. The CDR3 is 11 amino acids.

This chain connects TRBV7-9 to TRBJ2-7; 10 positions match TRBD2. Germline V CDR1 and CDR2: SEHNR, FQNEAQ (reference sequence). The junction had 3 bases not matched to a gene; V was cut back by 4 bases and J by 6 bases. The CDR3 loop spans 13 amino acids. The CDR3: CASSSSGSGEQYF. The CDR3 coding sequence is TGTGCCAGCAGCTCTAGCGGGAGCGGCGAGCAGTACTTC.